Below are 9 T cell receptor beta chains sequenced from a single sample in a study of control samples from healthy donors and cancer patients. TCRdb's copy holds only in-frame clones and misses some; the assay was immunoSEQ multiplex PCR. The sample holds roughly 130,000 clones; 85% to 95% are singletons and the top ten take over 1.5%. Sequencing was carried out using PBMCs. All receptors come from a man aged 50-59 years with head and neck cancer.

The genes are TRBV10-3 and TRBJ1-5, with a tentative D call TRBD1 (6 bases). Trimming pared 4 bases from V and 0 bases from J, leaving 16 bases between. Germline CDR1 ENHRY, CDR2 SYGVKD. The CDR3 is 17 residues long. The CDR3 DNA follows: TGTGCCATCAGTGCTCTGGAGGGGGTTAATAGCAATCAGCCCCAGCATTTT. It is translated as CAISALEGVNSNQPQHF.

This CDR3 reads CASSQEGGGNTEAFF. The CDR3 coding sequence is TGTGCCAGCAGCCAAGAGGGAGGGGGGAACACTGAAGCTTTCTTT. V gene TRBV4-2 combines with J gene TRBJ1-1, with D possibly matching TRBD1 (6 bases). V lost 0 bases and J 1 base, leaving 9 bases between the germline ends. The CDR3 consists of 15 residues. Germline V gene sequence: CDR1 LGHNA, CDR2 YNFKEQ.

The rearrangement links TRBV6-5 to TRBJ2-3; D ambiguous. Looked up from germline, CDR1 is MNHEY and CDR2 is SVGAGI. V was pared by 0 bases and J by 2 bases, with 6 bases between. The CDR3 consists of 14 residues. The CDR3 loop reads CASSYSHNTDTQYF. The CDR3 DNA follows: TGTGCCAGCAGTTACTCGCATAACACAGATACGCAGTATTTT.

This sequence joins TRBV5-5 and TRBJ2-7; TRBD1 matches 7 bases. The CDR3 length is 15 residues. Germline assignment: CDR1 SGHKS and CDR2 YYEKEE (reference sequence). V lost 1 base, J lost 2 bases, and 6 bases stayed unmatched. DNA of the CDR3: TGTGCCAGCAGCTTGAGGACAGGCTTCCCCTACGAGCAGTACTTC. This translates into CASSLRTGFPYEQYF.

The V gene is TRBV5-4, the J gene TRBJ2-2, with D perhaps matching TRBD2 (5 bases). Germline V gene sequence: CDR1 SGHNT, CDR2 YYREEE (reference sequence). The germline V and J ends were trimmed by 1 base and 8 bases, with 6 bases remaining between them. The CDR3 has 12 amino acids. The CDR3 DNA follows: TGTGCCAGCAGCTTGACGGGGGGGGAGCTGTTTTTT. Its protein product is CASSLTGGELFF.

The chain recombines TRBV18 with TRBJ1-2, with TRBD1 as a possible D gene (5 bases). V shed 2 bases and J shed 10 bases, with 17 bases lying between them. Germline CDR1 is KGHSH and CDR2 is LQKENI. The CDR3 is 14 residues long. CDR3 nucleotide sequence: TGTGCCAGCTCACCAGGGGCACAGGTCGCCGTCTACACCTTC. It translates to CASSPGAQVAVYTF. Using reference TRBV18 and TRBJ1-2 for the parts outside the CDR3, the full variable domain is NAGVMQNPRHLVRRRGQEARLRCSPMKGHSHVYWYRQLPEEGLKFMVYLQKENIIDESGMPKERFSAEFPKEGPSILRIQQVVRGDSAAYFCASSPGAQVAVYTFGSGTRLTVV.

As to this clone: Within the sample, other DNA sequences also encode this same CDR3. CDR3 DNA: TGTGCCAGCAGCGTGGGGGGCACAGATACGCAGTATTTT. Its protein product is CASSVGGTDTQYF. This rearrangement joins TRBV9 to TRBJ2-3, with D perhaps matching TRBD1 or TRBD2 (5 bases each). This CDR3 contains 13 residues. CDR1 and CDR2 from the germline V gene are SGDLS and YYNGEE. V lost 2 bases to trimming and J lost 1 base, with 5 bases between them.

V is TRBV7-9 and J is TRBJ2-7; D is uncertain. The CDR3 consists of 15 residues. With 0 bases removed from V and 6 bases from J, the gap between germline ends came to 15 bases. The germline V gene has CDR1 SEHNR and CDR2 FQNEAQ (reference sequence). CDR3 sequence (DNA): TGTGCCAGCAGCTTAGCGCGGAATGCCCCTGGCGAGCAGTACTTC. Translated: CASSLARNAPGEQYF.

The CDR3 sequence: CASSVYLGLAGGSTDTQYF. The CDR3 region has the DNA TGTGCCAGCAGCGTTTATCTCGGACTAGCGGGGGGGAGCACAGATACGCAGTATTTT. The chain has TRBV9 and TRBJ2-3, with TRBD2 matching over 15 bases. Germline loops: CDR1 SGDLS, CDR2 YYNGEE. J lost 0 bases, V lost 2 bases, and 7 bases had no gene match. The CDR3 is made up of 19 amino acids.